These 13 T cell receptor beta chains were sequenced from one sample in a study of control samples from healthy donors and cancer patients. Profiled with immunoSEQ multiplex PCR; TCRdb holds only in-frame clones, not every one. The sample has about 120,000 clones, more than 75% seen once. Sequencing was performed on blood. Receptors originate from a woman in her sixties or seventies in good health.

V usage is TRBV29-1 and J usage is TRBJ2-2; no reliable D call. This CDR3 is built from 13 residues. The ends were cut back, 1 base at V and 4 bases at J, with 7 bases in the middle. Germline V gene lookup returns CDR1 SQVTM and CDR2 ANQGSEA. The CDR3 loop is CSVEGGTTGELFF. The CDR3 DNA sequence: TGCAGCGTTGAAGGGGGTACCACCGGGGAGCTGTTTTTT.

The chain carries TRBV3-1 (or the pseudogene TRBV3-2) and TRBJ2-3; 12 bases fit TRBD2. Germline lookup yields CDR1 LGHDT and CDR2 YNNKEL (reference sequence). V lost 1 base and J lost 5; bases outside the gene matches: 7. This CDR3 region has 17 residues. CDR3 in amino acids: CASSQALAGGQVDTQYF. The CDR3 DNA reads TGTGCCAGCAGCCAAGCCCTAGCGGGGGGGCAGGTAGATACGCAGTATTTT.

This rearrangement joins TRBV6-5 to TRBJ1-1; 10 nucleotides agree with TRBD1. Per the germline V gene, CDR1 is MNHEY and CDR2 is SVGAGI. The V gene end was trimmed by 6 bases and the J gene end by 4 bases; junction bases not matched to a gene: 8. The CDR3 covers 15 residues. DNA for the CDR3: TGTGCCAGCAGACCGACGACAGGGGGCTTCACTGAAGCTTTCTTT. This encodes CASRPTTGGFTEAFF.

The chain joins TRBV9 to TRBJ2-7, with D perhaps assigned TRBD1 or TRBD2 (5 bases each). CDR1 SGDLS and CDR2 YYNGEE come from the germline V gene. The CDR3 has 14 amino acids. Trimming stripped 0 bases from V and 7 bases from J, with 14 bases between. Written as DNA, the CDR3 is TGTGCCAGCAGCGTAGGTGTAGGGGACGGAGAGCAGTACTTC. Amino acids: CASSVGVGDGEQYF.

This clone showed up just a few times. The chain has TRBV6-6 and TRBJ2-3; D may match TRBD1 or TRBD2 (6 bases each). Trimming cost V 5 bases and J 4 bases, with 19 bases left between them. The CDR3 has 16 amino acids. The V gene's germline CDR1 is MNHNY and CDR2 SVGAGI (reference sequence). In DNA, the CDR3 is TGTGCCAGCAGTCCCACTGGGGGGCAGGGTTCAGATACGCAGTATTTT. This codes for CASSPTGGQGSDTQYF.

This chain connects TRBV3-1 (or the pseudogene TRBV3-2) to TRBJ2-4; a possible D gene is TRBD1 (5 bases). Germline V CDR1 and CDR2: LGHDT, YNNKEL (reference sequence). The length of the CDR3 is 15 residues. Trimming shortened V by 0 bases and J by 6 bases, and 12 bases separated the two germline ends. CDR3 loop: CASSQEIETVNIQYF. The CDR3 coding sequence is TGTGCCAGCAGCCAAGAGATTGAGACAGTAAACATTCAGTACTTC.

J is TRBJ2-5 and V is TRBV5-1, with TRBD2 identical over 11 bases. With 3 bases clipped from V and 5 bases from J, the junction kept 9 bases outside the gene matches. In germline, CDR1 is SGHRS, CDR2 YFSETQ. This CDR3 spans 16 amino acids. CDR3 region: CASSSTGTSGMETQYF. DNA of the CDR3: TGCGCCAGCAGCTCGACAGGGACTAGCGGCATGGAGACCCAGTACTTC.

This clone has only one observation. The CDR3 DNA reads as TGTGCCACCAGTGGTCCGGGTGCAGGTTTGGAAAAACTGTTTTTT. Its translation is CATSGPGAGLEKLFF. This chain joins TRBV24-1 and TRBJ1-4, with D hard to call. V lost 5 bases to trimming and J lost 8 bases, with 17 bases between them. This CDR3 has 15 amino acids. The germline V gene encodes CDR1 KGHDR and CDR2 SFDVKD.

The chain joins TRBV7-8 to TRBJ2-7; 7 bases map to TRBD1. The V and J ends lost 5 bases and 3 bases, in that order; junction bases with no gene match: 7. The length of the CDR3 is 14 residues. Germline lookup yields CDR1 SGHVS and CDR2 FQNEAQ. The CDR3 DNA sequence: TGTGCCAGCAGCCCCATATCAGGGGGCTACGAGCAGTACTTC. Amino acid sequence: CASSPISGGYEQYF.

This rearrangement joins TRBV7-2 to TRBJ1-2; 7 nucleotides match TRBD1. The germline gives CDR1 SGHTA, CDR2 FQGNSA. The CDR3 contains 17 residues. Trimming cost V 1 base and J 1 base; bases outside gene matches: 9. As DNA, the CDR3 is TGTGCCAGCAGCTTAGTGGTGGGGCAGGGGGGTAACTATGGCTACACCTTC. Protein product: CASSLVVGQGGNYGYTF.

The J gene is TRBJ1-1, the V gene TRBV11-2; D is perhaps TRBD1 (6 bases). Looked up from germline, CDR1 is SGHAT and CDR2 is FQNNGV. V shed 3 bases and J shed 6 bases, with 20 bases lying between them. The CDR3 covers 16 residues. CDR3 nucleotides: TGTGCCAGCAGCTTCCCCGGGGCGGGCAGGGGCGCTGAAGCTTTCTTT. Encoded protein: CASSFPGAGRGAEAFF.

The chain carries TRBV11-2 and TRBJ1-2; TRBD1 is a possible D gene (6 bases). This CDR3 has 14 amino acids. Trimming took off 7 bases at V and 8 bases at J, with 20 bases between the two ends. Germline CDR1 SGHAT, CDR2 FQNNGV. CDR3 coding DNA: TGTGCCAGCACCGGAGCAGCAGGGGCAGTAGGCTACACCTTC. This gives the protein CASTGAAGAVGYTF.

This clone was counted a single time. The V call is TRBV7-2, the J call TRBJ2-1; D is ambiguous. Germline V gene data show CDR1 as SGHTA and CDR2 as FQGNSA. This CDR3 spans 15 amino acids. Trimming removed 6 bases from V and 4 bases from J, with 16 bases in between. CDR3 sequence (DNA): TGTGCCAGCAGTCAAGGGCAGCCCGGATACAATGAGCAGTTCTTC. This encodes CASSQGQPGYNEQFF.